A single sample gave rise to the 26 T cell receptor beta chains below, sequenced in a study of T cell repertoires in cytomegalovirus infection. One entry per CDR3 protein, called by TCRdb with MiXCR from the reads. The repertoire holds about 460,000 distinct CDR3 sequences, with 11% as singletons. The source material was PBMCs. The receptors come from a human donor in good health (CMV status not recorded). Some clones in this sample may be carry-over from other donors' samples.

In this sample, this clonotype turned up many times. CDR3 sequence reads: CASSQEGGQETQYF. Written as DNA, the CDR3 is TGTGCCAGCAGCCAAGAGGGGGGGCAGGAGACCCAGTACTTC. The chain combines TRBV4-2 with TRBJ2-5, with a possible D match to TRBD2 (7 bases). Germline lookup yields CDR1 LGHNA and CDR2 YNFKEQ. V was shortened by 0 bases and J by 5 bases, with 10 bases between the two germline ends. The length of the CDR3 is 14 residues.

This clonotype was picked up many times. The J gene is TRBJ2-5, the V gene TRBV5-1; 8 bases agree with TRBD2. Germline V gene lookup returns CDR1 SGHRS and CDR2 YFSETQ. J lost 5 bases, V lost 5 bases, and 8 bases had no gene match. This CDR3 has 14 amino acids. The CDR3 bases are TGCGCCAGCAGTTACGGACTAGCTGAGGAGACCCAGTACTTC. It is translated as CASSYGLAEETQYF.

This clonotype was observed at least ten times. V usage is TRBV12-3 or TRBV12-4 and J usage is TRBJ1-3; D is unclear. Trimming left V 5 bases short and J 4 bases short, with 12 bases between. The CDR3 sequence is 14 residues long. CDR3 DNA sequence: TGTGCCAGCAGTGGACCGCAGTGGGGAAACACCATATATTTT. This encodes CASSGPQWGNTIYF.

The gene calls are TRBV11-2 and TRBJ2-1; D is unresolved. The V and J ends lost 0 bases and 12 bases respectively, with 9 bases between them. CDR3 length: 12 residues. Germline CDR1 SGHAT, CDR2 FQNNGV. The CDR3 protein is CASSLERGGQFF. CDR3 DNA sequence: TGTGCCAGCAGCTTAGAAAGAGGTGGGCAGTTCTTC.

V and J are TRBV11-2 and TRBJ1-1, with D unclear. The CDR3 runs to 13 residues. The germline gives CDR1 SGHAT, CDR2 FQNNGV. Trimming cost V 4 bases and J 7 bases, with 13 bases left between them. This CDR3 reads CASSSPGRCEAFF. The DNA of the CDR3 is TGTGCCAGCAGCTCTCCTGGGAGGTGTGAAGCTTTCTTT. The full variable domain, in which reference TRBV11-2 and TRBJ1-1 provide the parts outside the CDR3, is EAGVAQSPRYKIIEKRQSVAFWCNPISGHATLYWYQQILGQGPKLLIQFQNNGVVDDSQLPKDRFSAERLKGVDSTLKIQPAKLEDSAVYLCASSSPGRCEAFFGQGTRLTVV.

This clonotype appeared many times. The V and J genes are TRBV7-9 and TRBJ2-5; TRBD1 matches at 9 bases. V lost 5 bases and J lost 1; bases outside the gene matches: 5. This CDR3 region has 15 residues. CDR1 SEHNR and CDR2 FQNEAQ come from the germline V gene (reference sequence). CDR3 in DNA: TGTGCCAGCAGCGCAGACAGGGGGTTCCAAGAGACCCAGTACTTC. Translated: CASSADRGFQETQYF.

V gene TRBV6-5 combines with J gene TRBJ2-3, with 13 bases fitting TRBD2. Germline V lookup: CDR1 MNHEY, CDR2 SVGAGI. J was trimmed by 6 bases and V by 6 bases; bases with no gene match: 6. The CDR3 has 15 amino acids. CDR3 sequence (DNA): TGTGCCAGCAGATGGACTAGCGGGAGTCTCGATACGCAGTATTTT. Its translation is CASRWTSGSLDTQYF.

This clonotype appeared a few times. The V gene is TRBV29-1, the J gene TRBJ2-1; possibly TRBD1 for D (5 bases). The V gene's germline CDR1 is SQVTM and CDR2 ANQGSEA. The CDR3 sequence is 16 residues long. Trimming took 4 bases from V and 0 from J, leaving 16 bases between them. CDR3 sequence (DNA): TGCAGCGTTGGGGTTGGGGCGGCAAACTCCTACAATGAGCAGTTCTTC. Protein product: CSVGVGAANSYNEQFF.

This clonotype was picked up a small number of times. CDR3 loop: CASSLGQGGILDGYTF. The CDR3 nucleotides are TGTGCCAGCAGCTTAGGACAGGGGGGAATATTGGATGGCTACACCTTC. The chain recombines TRBV7-9 with TRBJ1-2; 9 bases match TRBD1. This CDR3 region has 16 residues. V gave up 1 base and J gave up 6 bases; unmatched junction bases: 9. Germline CDR1 and CDR2: SEHNR and FQNEAQ (reference sequence).

This clonotype was observed at least ten times. The chain carries TRBV10-1 and TRBJ1-1; TRBD1 is a possible D gene (5 bases). The V end was cut by 5 bases, the J end by 4 bases, with 14 bases between. The CDR3 length is 14 residues. Looked up from germline, CDR1 is WNHNN and CDR2 is SYGVQD (reference sequence). The CDR3 is CASSSGGGITEAFF. In DNA form, the CDR3 reads TGCGCCAGCAGTTCGGGGGGAGGTATCACTGAAGCTTTCTTT.

This chain connects TRBV10-3 to TRBJ2-5; 9 positions match TRBD2. In germline, CDR1 is ENHRY, CDR2 SYGVKD. Losses at the gene ends were 4 bases for V and 2 bases for J; bases not matched to a gene: 8. The CDR3 extends over 16 amino acids. Here the CDR3 reads CAISGRREGQQETQYF. CDR3 nucleotides: TGTGCCATCAGTGGTCGGCGGGAGGGCCAGCAAGAGACCCAGTACTTC.

The sample holds many counts of this clonotype. This chain joins TRBV29-1 and TRBJ1-1; 8 bases align to TRBD1. V lost 4 bases and J lost 4; bases outside the gene matches: 2. The germline V gene encodes CDR1 SQVTM and CDR2 ANQGSEA. This CDR3 region has 12 residues. The CDR3 region is CSVGTGITEAFF. In DNA, the CDR3 is TGCAGCGTTGGGACAGGGATCACTGAAGCTTTCTTT. Complete variable domain (other parts from reference TRBV29-1 and TRBJ1-1): SAVISQKPSRDICQRGTSLTIQCQVDSQVTMMFWYRQQPGQSLTLIATANQGSEATYESGFVIDKFPISRPNLTFSTLTVSNMSPEDSSIYLCSVGTGITEAFFGQGTRLTVV.

The gene calls are TRBV14 and TRBJ1-4; D is unresolved. Trimming pared 4 bases from V and 0 bases from J, leaving 12 bases between. The CDR3 is made up of 16 amino acids. Germline V gene lookup returns CDR1 SGHDN and CDR2 FVKESK. CDR3 nucleotide sequence: TGTGCCAGCAGCCCTAGGGTCGGGGCAACTAATGAAAAACTGTTTTTT. Encoded protein: CASSPRVGATNEKLFF.

J is TRBJ1-2 and V is TRBV5-1, with a possible D match to TRBD1 (6 bases). Deletions cut 4 bases from V and 10 bases from J, with 14 bases between. Per the germline V gene, CDR1 is SGHRS and CDR2 is YFSETQ. The CDR3 is made up of 12 amino acids. The CDR3 coding sequence is TGCGCCAGCAGCGAACCTGGGGGGGCCTACACCTTC. Its protein product is CASSEPGGAYTF.

Regarding this clonotype: One junction end does not reproduce the germline sequence, and a read error may be involved. The chain uses TRBV19 and TRBJ1-3; D gene ambiguous. Germline loops: CDR1 LNHDA, CDR2 SQIVND (reference sequence). The CDR3 has 15 residues. The CDR3 reads CASSARINSGNTVYF. The CDR3 bases are TGTGCCAGTAGTGCTCGAATAAACTCTGGAAACACCGTATATTTT.

This clonotype has a handful of counts. The rearrangement links TRBV5-4 to TRBJ2-1; 15 nucleotides agree with TRBD2. The CDR3 covers 17 residues. The germline CDR1 and CDR2 sequences are SGHNT and YYREEE (reference sequence). V shed 4 bases, J shed 8 bases, and the junction held 10 bases outside the gene matches. In DNA, the CDR3 is TGTGCCAGCAGCATTGGGACTAGCGGGAGGAGTTTGGATGAGCAGTTCTTC. Protein: CASSIGTSGRSLDEQFF.

This clonotype was observed at least ten times. V usage is TRBV4-2 and J usage is TRBJ1-3; maybe TRBD1 (5 bases). From germline, CDR1 is LGHNA and CDR2 YNFKEQ. V was cut by 0 bases and J by 4 bases, with 13 bases left in between. CDR3 length: 16 residues. CDR3 residues: CASSQDRRAAGNTIYF. The CDR3 nucleotides read TGTGCCAGCAGCCAAGATCGCAGGGCAGCAGGAAACACCATATATTTT.

The chain uses TRBV19 and TRBJ1-1; D call uncertain. CDR3 length: 13 amino acids. Per germline, CDR1 LNHDA and CDR2 SQIVND (reference sequence). Trimming removed 0 bases at V and 7 bases at J, with 9 bases between. The CDR3 coding sequence is TGTGCCAGTAGTATAGATATCCCGAATGAAGCTTTCTTT. Translated, it gives CASSIDIPNEAFF.

The chain has TRBV2 and TRBJ2-5; no definite D call. Trimming removed 8 bases from V and 5 bases from J, with 6 bases in between. The CDR3 is 10 residues long. Per the germline V gene, CDR1 is SNHLY and CDR2 is FYNNEI. The DNA for the CDR3 is TGTGCCAGCGGGGTCGAGACCCAGTACTTC. Protein: CASGVETQYF.

Concerning this clonotype itself: A single base separates this from a much larger clone, so it may be a read error. The chain uses TRBV20-1 and TRBJ1-1; D remains unclear. The CDR3 is 10 amino acids. Germline CDR1 and CDR2: DFQATT and SNEGSKA (reference sequence). CDR3 DNA: TGCAGTGCTAGCCCATTGCCTGTAATCTTT. This sequence encodes CSASPLPVIF.

Ten or more counts support this clonotype. The chain carries TRBV10-3 and TRBJ1-2; a possible D gene is TRBD1 (6 bases). The CDR3 runs to 13 residues. From germline, CDR1 is ENHRY and CDR2 SYGVKD. V lost 2 bases, J lost 7 bases, and 11 bases lay in between. The CDR3: CAISEGRGSGYTF. The DNA for the CDR3 is TGTGCCATCAGTGAGGGCAGGGGCTCTGGCTACACCTTC.

A remark on this clonotype: With a much larger clone just one base away, this may be a read error. The chain employs TRBV7-7 and TRBJ2-1; D gene uncertain. The CDR3 is 13 amino acids. Germline-derived CDR1 and CDR2 are SSHAT and FNYEAQ (reference sequence). This CDR3 reads CASSLAPNNEQFF. DNA for the CDR3: TGTGCTAGCAGCTTAGCACCAAACAATGAGCAGTTCTTC.

This clonotype was seen only a few times. The chain has TRBV5-4 and TRBJ2-1; D gene ambiguous. V shed 4 bases and J shed 5 bases, with 16 bases lying between them. Germline V gene sequence: CDR1 SGHNT, CDR2 YYREEE (reference sequence). This CDR3 has 15 residues. The CDR3, as DNA: TGTGCCAGCAGCCAAGGGCAGCCGATGGACAATGAGCAGTTCTTC. Its translation is CASSQGQPMDNEQFF.

The table lists this clonotype with many counts. V is TRBV20-1 and J is TRBJ2-3; 10 bases are shared with TRBD2. CDR1 DFQATT and CDR2 SNEGSKA come from the germline V gene (reference sequence). This CDR3 is built from 17 residues. CDR3 in amino acids: CTSEWASGSRPTDTQYF. CDR3 DNA sequence: TGCACCTCAGAGTGGGCTAGCGGGAGCCGACCGACAGATACGCAGTATTTT.

The CDR3 sequence is CASDGSDEQFF. CDR3 in DNA: TGTGCCAGCGACGGGAGCGATGAGCAGTTCTTC. The V gene is TRBV28, the J gene TRBJ2-1, with D possibly being TRBD2 (6 bases). Germline V CDR1 and CDR2: MDHEN, SYDVKM. The CDR3 has 11 amino acids. Trimming pared 8 bases from V and 8 bases from J, leaving 10 bases between. Drawing the rest from reference TRBV28 and TRBJ2-1, the complete variable domain is DVKVTQSSRYLVKRTGEKVFLECVQDMDHENMFWYRQDPGLGLRLIYFSYDVKMKEKGDIPEGYSVSREKKERFSLILESASTNQTSMYLCASDGSDEQFFGPGTRLTVL.

This clonotype was counted ten times or more. The J gene is TRBJ1-2, the V gene TRBV7-8; D may be TRBD1 (6 bases). Deletions cut 1 base from V and 8 bases from J, with 14 bases between. This CDR3 spans 14 amino acids. The germline V gene has CDR1 SGHVS and CDR2 FQNEAQ. Here the CDR3 reads CASSLVDGQGGYTF. CDR3 DNA sequence: TGTGCCAGCAGCTTAGTCGACGGCCAGGGGGGCTACACCTTC.